A single sample gave rise to the 31 T cell receptor beta chains below, sequenced in a study of identical twins. In TCRdb, the 5' RACE reads were re-called with MiXCR into one record per CDR3 protein. The sample lists fewer than 900,000 distinct CDR3 sequences, around 21% occurring once. This same sample was also taken into another study, of T cells expressing NK-cell markers.

Sequencing input: PBMCs. These TCRs come from a woman aged 18-29 years in good health.

The chain has TRBV20-1 and TRBJ2-5; the match to TRBD1 covers 8 bases. Germline CDR1 is DFQATT and CDR2 is SNEGSKA (reference sequence). The CDR3 covers 15 residues. V was pared by 2 bases and J by 2 bases, with 7 bases of the junction left unmatched. CDR3: CSARILGQGQETQYF. The DNA for the CDR3 is TGCAGTGCTAGAATATTAGGACAGGGACAAGAGACCCAGTACTTC.

The chain employs TRBV5-1 and TRBJ2-2; no clear D gene. CDR1 SGHRS and CDR2 YFSETQ come from the germline V gene. V was trimmed by 6 bases and J by 1 base, leaving 13 bases between them. The CDR3 is made up of 15 amino acids. The DNA for the CDR3 is TGCGCCAGCACTCTAGGTTGGGGGAACACCGGGGAGCTGTTTTTT. Translated: CASTLGWGNTGELFF.

V and J are TRBV6-2 or TRBV6-3 and TRBJ2-1; 9 nucleotides match TRBD2. Germline V gene data show CDR1 as MNHEY and CDR2 as SVGEGT. The CDR3 runs 15 residues. J lost 6 bases, V lost 5 bases, and 8 bases had no gene match. CDR3 DNA: TGTGCCAGCAGTAGGAAGGGACTAGCTGCCAATGAGCAGTTCTTC. It is translated as CASSRKGLAANEQFF.

This rearrangement joins TRBV20-1 to TRBJ1-2, with D tentatively TRBD1 (5 bases). V shed 3 bases and J shed 3 bases, with 11 bases lying between them. The CDR3 extends over 13 amino acids. CDR1 and CDR2 (germline): DFQATT, SNEGSKA (reference sequence). CDR3 in amino acids: CSASTPQDYGYTF. CDR3 nucleotides: TGCAGTGCTAGTACTCCACAGGACTATGGCTACACCTTC.

This clonotype was detected only a few times. This rearrangement joins TRBV3-1 to TRBJ1-1; the D is unclear. CDR3 length equals 14 residues. V gave up 4 bases and J gave up 1 base, with 10 bases separating them. Germline-derived CDR1 and CDR2 are LGHDT and YNNKEL (reference sequence). This CDR3 is CASSLDGANTEAFF. In DNA, the CDR3 is TGTGCCAGCAGCCTAGACGGAGCGAACACTGAAGCTTTCTTT.

V gene TRBV9 combines with J gene TRBJ2-3; D is perhaps TRBD1 or TRBD2 (5 bases each). The CDR3 is 15 residues long. Trimming pared 0 bases from V and 0 bases from J, leaving 8 bases between. Germline V lookup: CDR1 SGDLS, CDR2 YYNGEE. This CDR3 is CASSVDGASTDTQYF. CDR3 DNA: TGTGCCAGCAGCGTAGACGGGGCTAGCACAGATACGCAGTATTTT.

In its sample, this clonotype was seen many times. The V and J genes are TRBV9 and TRBJ2-3; D is ambiguous. This CDR3 has 13 amino acids. Between the trimmed V and J ends, which lost 1 base and 1 base, there was a span of 4 bases. Germline CDR1 reads SGDLS; CDR2 reads YYNGEE. DNA of the CDR3: TGTGCCAGCAGCGTAACGGGCACAGATACGCAGTATTTT. As protein: CASSVTGTDTQYF.

This clonotype was observed once. The V and J genes are TRBV6-2 or TRBV6-3 and TRBJ2-1, with 12 bases fitting TRBD2. The V segment lost 8 bases and the J segment 9 bases; nucleotides outside the gene matches: 11. The CDR3 has 15 amino acids. Germline CDR1 is MNHEY and CDR2 is SVGEGT. The CDR3 sequence: CASCILAGGLSEQFF. The CDR3 DNA follows: TGTGCCAGCTGCATTCTAGCGGGAGGGCTTAGTGAGCAGTTCTTC.

This clonotype showed up just a few times. The J gene is TRBJ2-7, the V gene TRBV20-1; a possible D gene is TRBD1 (6 bases). CDR1 and CDR2 (germline): DFQATT, SNEGSKA (reference sequence). This CDR3 has 15 residues. Trimming took off 0 bases at V and 3 bases at J, with 15 bases between the two ends. CDR3 coding DNA: TGCAGTGCTAGAGATCTATCAAAGGACAGCTACGAGCAGTACTTC. As protein: CSARDLSKDSYEQYF.

This clonotype showed up just a few times. The V gene is TRBV27, the J gene TRBJ2-7; TRBD1 matches 9 bases. J gave up 6 bases and V 2 bases, and 8 bases lay outside the gene matches. CDR3 length equals 15 residues. Looked up from germline, CDR1 is MNHEY and CDR2 is SMNVEV (reference sequence). DNA of the CDR3: TGTGCCAGCAGTTTAATTGGGACAGGGTCGGGCGAGCAGTACTTC. Protein product: CASSLIGTGSGEQYF.

The chain couples TRBV24-1 to TRBJ2-3; 7 bases map to TRBD1. Germline V gene sequence: CDR1 KGHDR, CDR2 SFDVKD. The CDR3 consists of 15 residues. Trimming removed 3 bases from V and 5 bases from J; junction bases left unmatched: 7. This CDR3 reads CATSDPRGFGDTQYF. CDR3 in DNA: TGTGCCACCAGTGATCCCAGGGGGTTCGGAGATACGCAGTATTTT.

This clonotype was seen more than once but under ten times. The V gene is TRBV27, the J gene TRBJ2-2; D remains ambiguous. Trimming cost V 10 bases and J 1 base, with 10 bases left between them. The length of the CDR3 is 13 residues. Per the germline V gene, CDR1 is MNHEY and CDR2 is SMNVEV (reference sequence). The CDR3 DNA reads as TGTGCCATCCGGCCAGAGAACACCGGGGAGCTGTTTTTT. Amino acids: CAIRPENTGELFF.

This clonotype was counted between two and nine times. This chain connects TRBV5-6 to TRBJ2-1; D gene ambiguous. Germline V gene lookup returns CDR1 SGHDT and CDR2 YYEEEE. The V end lost 3 bases, the J end lost 1 base, and 11 bases lay between the germline ends. The CDR3 length is 15 residues. The CDR3 loop reads CASSSRRLSYNEQFF. The CDR3 DNA reads as TGTGCCAGCAGCTCCCGGCGGCTTTCCTACAATGAGCAGTTCTTC.

This clonotype has a count of ten or more. One end of the junction does not line up with germline, which may come from a read error. The rearrangement joins TRBV20-1 to TRBJ2-2; D gene unclear. Germline CDR1 reads DFQATT; CDR2 reads SNEGSKA (reference sequence). There are 11 residues in the CDR3. DNA of the CDR3: TGCAGTGCTAGCAACACCTGGGAGCTGTTTTTT. Amino acid sequence: CSASNTWELFF.

This clonotype was seen a few times. V usage is TRBV6-5 and J usage is TRBJ2-7; perhaps TRBD2 as D (6 bases). Trimming took 0 bases from V and 11 from J, leaving 14 bases between them. Looked up from germline, CDR1 is MNHEY and CDR2 is SVGAGI. The CDR3 sequence is 13 residues long. In DNA, the CDR3 is TGTGCCAGCAGTTACTCACCGGGCGGCGGGAAGTACTTC. It is translated as CASSYSPGGGKYF.

This chain links TRBV7-2 with TRBJ2-7, with a tentative D call TRBD1 (7 bases). CDR1 and CDR2 from the germline V gene are SGHTA and FQGNSA. Trimming took off 6 bases at V and 2 bases at J, with 17 bases between the two ends. This CDR3 is 15 amino acids long. CDR3 in DNA: TGTGCCAGCAGGAAGGGGGGACAGCCGACCTACGAGCAGTACTTC. Amino acid sequence: CASRKGGQPTYEQYF.

This chain connects TRBV9 to TRBJ2-1; TRBD2 agrees at 9 bases. From germline, CDR1 is SGDLS and CDR2 YYNGEE. Trimming cost V 2 bases and J 9 bases; bases outside gene matches: 3. This CDR3 is built from 13 residues. This CDR3 reads CASSVWREGEQFF. DNA for the CDR3: TGTGCCAGCAGCGTGTGGCGGGAGGGTGAGCAGTTCTTC.

This chain links TRBV12-5 with TRBJ2-5, with TRBD1 matching 9 bases. The CDR3 has 14 amino acids. Per the germline V gene, CDR1 is LGHNT and CDR2 is FRNRAP. V shed 5 bases and J 2 bases; nucleotides not matched to a gene: 3. CDR3 DNA sequence: TGTGCTAGTGGTCCAGACAGGGGGCAAGAGACCCAGTACTTC. Translated, it gives CASGPDRGQETQYF.

This clonotype was observed a handful of times. The chain couples TRBV12-3 or TRBV12-4 to TRBJ2-7, with 10 bases fitting TRBD1. Germline trimming cut 6 bases from V and 4 bases from J; bases unmatched to any gene: 6. There are 14 residues in the CDR3. The CDR3 reads CASSHTDRGYEQYF. CDR3 DNA sequence: TGTGCCAGCAGCCATACGGACAGGGGGTACGAGCAGTACTTC.

This clonotype showed up many times. This chain joins TRBV12-3 or TRBV12-4 and TRBJ1-4; D ambiguous. There are 15 residues in the CDR3. Trimming removed 3 bases at V and 8 bases at J, with 16 bases between. The CDR3 DNA sequence: TGTGCCAGCAGTTTCGGGAGGTGGGTTCAAGAAAAACTGTTTTTT. Amino acids: CASSFGRWVQEKLFF.

This clonotype occurred a few times. This sequence joins TRBV27 and TRBJ2-7, with 8 bases identical to TRBD2. This CDR3 is 15 amino acids long. Germline V gives CDR1 MNHEY, CDR2 SMNVEV (reference sequence). J gave up 2 bases and V 2 bases, and 5 bases lay outside the gene matches. CDR3 sequence: CASSLRAGGPYEQYF. DNA for the CDR3: TGTGCCAGCAGTTTAAGGGCGGGGGGCCCCTACGAGCAGTACTTC.

V and J are TRBV6-5 and TRBJ2-5; 7 bases are shared with TRBD2. From germline, CDR1 is MNHEY and CDR2 SVGAGI. CDR3 length: 14 amino acids. Trimming at V came to 2 bases and at J to 5 bases, leaving 5 bases not matched to a gene. The CDR3 is CASSYRPRGETQYF. CDR3 DNA sequence: TGTGCCAGCAGTTACCGCCCGCGGGGGGAGACCCAGTACTTC.

This clonotype turned up a few times. The V call is TRBV27, the J call TRBJ2-1; 11 bases fit TRBD2. Per the germline V gene, CDR1 is MNHEY and CDR2 is SMNVEV (reference sequence). The junction had 5 bases not matched to a gene; V was cut back by 2 bases and J by 8 bases. The CDR3 runs to 15 residues. CDR3 sequence reads: CASSLSSGGAYEQFF. The CDR3 nucleotides read TGTGCCAGCAGTTTAAGTAGCGGGGGGGCTTATGAGCAGTTCTTC.

This sequence joins TRBV10-3 and TRBJ2-1; the D call may be TRBD1 or TRBD2 (5 bases each). The V end was cut by 7 bases, the J end by 3 bases, with 19 bases between. Per germline, CDR1 ENHRY and CDR2 SYGVKD. The CDR3 spans 16 residues. CDR3 bases: TGTGCCATCATTCAGGGACCCTCCTTGAGCTACAATGAGCAGTTCTTC. Its protein product is CAIIQGPSLSYNEQFF.

Many counts were recorded for this clonotype. V gene TRBV29-1 combines with J gene TRBJ1-1; unclear D gene. CDR1 and CDR2 from the germline V gene are SQVTM and ANQGSEA. Deletions cut 7 bases from V and 4 bases from J, with 13 bases between. The CDR3 is made up of 12 amino acids. In nucleotides, the CDR3 is TGCAGCGCTACCCTGATCTCCACTGAAGCTTTCTTT. This translates into CSATLISTEAFF.

This clonotype has just a few counts. CDR3 in DNA: TGCGCCAGCAGCCAAGTTAGGAGCGGGGCCGGGGAGCAGTTCTTC. It codes for CASSQVRSGAGEQFF. The chain has TRBV4-3 and TRBJ2-1; 7 bases agree with TRBD2. The V segment lost 1 base and the J segment 10 bases; nucleotides outside the gene matches: 10. This CDR3 spans 15 amino acids. Germline CDR1 and CDR2: LGHNA and YSLEER.

Many counts were recorded for this clonotype. The chain couples TRBV6-6 to TRBJ2-7; D is unclear. From germline, CDR1 is MNHNY and CDR2 SVGAGI (reference sequence). This CDR3 comprises 13 residues. Trimming removed 8 bases at V and 2 bases at J, with 13 bases between. The CDR3: CASCRLTAYEQYF. In DNA form, the CDR3 reads TGTGCCAGCTGTCGACTTACGGCCTACGAGCAGTACTTC.

This clonotype showed up just a few times. The genes are TRBV4-2 and TRBJ1-1; possible D gene TRBD1, 5 bases. V dropped 0 bases and J dropped 7 bases, with 9 bases sitting between them. The germline V gene has CDR1 LGHNA and CDR2 YNFKEQ. The CDR3 extends over 13 amino acids. The CDR3 bases are TGTGCCAGCAGCCAAGAACCCAGGGTTGAAGCTTTCTTT. This translates into CASSQEPRVEAFF.

There are many counts of this clonotype. The chain is built from TRBV9 and TRBJ2-7, with a tentative D call TRBD1 (5 bases). Per germline, CDR1 SGDLS and CDR2 YYNGEE. The CDR3 is made up of 15 amino acids. Trimming cost V 0 bases and J 0 bases, with 10 bases left between them. CDR3 sequence: CASSVDDGHSYEQYF. CDR3 DNA: TGTGCCAGCAGCGTAGACGACGGACACTCCTACGAGCAGTACTTC.

This clonotype turned up a few times. The chain has TRBV20-1 and TRBJ2-3; TRBD2 matches at 13 bases. The CDR3 consists of 18 residues. Germline V gives CDR1 DFQATT, CDR2 SNEGSKA (reference sequence). As DNA, the CDR3 is TGCAGGGCTGGAACTAGCGGGGGGGCCAACTCTCTGGGAGATACGCAGTATTTT. This translates into CRAGTSGGANSLGDTQYF.

This clonotype has ten or more counts. The gene calls are TRBV10-3 and TRBJ2-7; D is possibly TRBD2 (6 bases). CDR3 length: 15 amino acids. The V gene lost 0 bases and the J gene lost 3 bases, with 12 bases spanning the gap. Germline V lookup: CDR1 ENHRY, CDR2 SYGVKD. CDR3 in amino acids: CAISESPGEYYEQYF. The CDR3 DNA reads as TGTGCCATCAGTGAGTCCCCGGGGGAGTACTACGAGCAGTACTTC.